This section outlines one TCR beta chain sequence together with its context. Its antigen is currently unknown. The sample comes from a study of OX40 agonist ivuxolimab in advanced cancers. Study overall: A male proportion of about 86% was recorded, with mean age approximately 57 years and range about 20 to 90. Overall study findings and caveats: At 0.1 to 3.0 mg/kg and by week 6, CD4+ and CD8+ T cells in the blood had expanded clonally. Clonal expansion was among the lowest in partial responders at 0.1-3.0 mg/kg, especially CD8+. Expanded clones tended on average to be more numerous among CD8+ T cells than CD4+.

The CDR3 spans 13 residues. The V gene's germline CDR1 is MNHEY and CDR2 SMNVEV (reference sequence). With 3 bases removed from V and 3 bases from J, the gap between germline ends came to 9 bases. Sequencing used immunoSEQ multiplex PCR; TCRdb keeps in-frame clones, though not all of them. Here the sample spans tens of thousands of clones, roughly 84% being singletons. The J gene is TRBJ2-7, the V gene TRBV27, with D hard to call. This TCR came from an adult with an advanced solid tumor such as melanoma, head and neck, liver or kidney cancer. The sequencing here drew on CD4+ or CD8+ T cells sorted from blood, taken in a trial of the OX40 agonist ivuxolimab. The CDR3 region has the DNA TGTGCCAGCAGTTTGAACGGGCGCTACGAGCAGTACTTC. Translated: CASSLNGRYEQYF.